This TCR beta chain was sequenced in a study of shared clonotypes between healthy human individuals (dated by TCRdb to 2019 to 2021). Looking at the study overall: A few men and a couple of women, aged 18 to 49 years, made up the cohort. For each donor, CD4 naive and CD4 memory were each run on three plates, CD8 naive on two plates, and CD8 memory on one plate. To estimate repertoire size and how much clonotypes are shared between individuals, the study performed deep sequencing of blood TCR repertoires from roughly five healthy adults. To increase sequencing depth and limit assay-specific biases, TCR repertoire library preparation and sequencing were carried out by different laboratories using diverse techniques. Between about 0.8 and 9 billion PBMCs per donor were obtained by leukapheresis. The investigation overall reported the following: Because the study included a small number of donors, the genetic and exposure-history diversity represented was limited. Sampling was limited to blood, and TCR repertoires in tissue likely differ from TCR repertoires in blood. Around 5% of naive CD4, around 4% of naive CD8, approximately 2.2% of memory CD4, and 0.4% of memory CD8 clonotypes were shared across four donors. Clonotypes shared by all four sorted-subset donors showed higher generation probabilities than non-shared clonotypes. Rarefaction of sorted-subset datasets indicated incomplete sequencing despite the large sequencing depth. Based on pairwise subsampling, the degree of clonotype sharing among donors was expected to be affected by sequencing depth. Naive subsets generally had larger estimated clonotype richness than memory subsets.

Details on this clone: Its antigen is not yet known. The record has no base qualities; no much larger clone is one base away.

Using the deep immunoSEQ assay, multiplex PCR amplified TCR CDR3 regions from genomic DNA. Genomic DNA extracted from each cell subset was distributed evenly over all wells of several immunoSEQ 96-well plates, and each plate served as one replicate. Each replicate PCR for sorted subsets received approximately 220 ng genomic DNA, equal to some 32,000 T cell genomes. The purified libraries were quantified using a Qubit 3.0 fluorometer, sized with a Bioanalyzer 2100, and then quantified again using the KAPA Library Quantification kit. A separate single-read 150-cycle Illumina NextSeq 550 flow cell was used to sequence each immunoSEQ 96-well plate. The study's processing was this. Because the immunoSEQ output held only junctional sequences and lacked quality scores, the filtering could not match the filtering applied to full-length reads. Sequences were annotated with PyIR, a Python wrapper for IgBLAST v1.9, and V/J genes and CDR3 were assigned using IMGT germline references. Reads were removed for weak V/J assignments (E-value above 1e-6), missing CDR3, stop codons, out-of-frame junctions, or ambiguous translated residues. A V3J clonotype was defined by an identical inferred V gene, J gene, and CDR3 amino acid sequence. The percentage overlap between two repertoires was calculated by dividing the number of shared unique clonotypes by the size of the smaller repertoire. Richness of each repertoire was evaluated using RTK rarefaction, the Chao1 estimator, and Recon v2.1 estimates of unobserved clonotypes. Generation probabilities were computed with OLGA for all TCRbeta clonotypes obtained by the gDNA method from a handful of donors. The source is immuneACCESS, and TCRdb retained only in-frame sequences with V and J called. Part of the clones is not carried over; for the studies checked, unresolved V genes explain less than half of this, and the remainder is unexplained. The DNA gave D and trimming, while V, J and clone size come from that table. This sample holds about 2.3 million clones; under 95% were observed only once. The ten largest account for approximately 0.4% of the sample.

The donors were healthy, HIV-negative adults with no recently reported acute infections or vaccinations. All donors were Caucasian adults living in Nashville, Tennessee, USA. CD4+ T cells were enriched by magnetic negative selection, after which naive cells were positively selected on CD45RA and the negative fraction was taken as the memory subset. Blood was collected by leukapheresis, and PBMCs were isolated by Ficoll-Histopaque density gradient centrifugation and then cryopreserved in liquid nitrogen vapor phase. Purity and quantity of every magnetically sorted T cell population were checked by analytical flow cytometry. Genomic DNA was isolated from every sorted fraction and measured by UV absorbance on a Nanodrop 2000c. The sequencing input was naive CD4+ T cells from PBMCs. The sample's cell subset or site label, in plain terms: CD45RA+ positively selected. This TCR came from a man between 18 and 29 years old in good health. Some clones in this sample may be carry-over from other donors' samples.

The sequenced DNA is TGCGCCAGCAGCCAAATTTTGGAGCGGGGCGGCTATGGCTACACCTTC. Its protein reads: CASSQILERGGYGYTF. The sequence is built from TRBV4-1 and TRBJ1-2; TRBD1 is a possible D gene, resting on 5 matching bases. The germline V gene specifies MGHRA as CDR1 and YSYEKL as CDR2. V is shortened by 2 bases, J by 4 bases, and the region joining them spans 17 bases. Reading from cysteine to phenylalanine, the CDR3 counts 16 amino acids. The only DNA kept is the CDR3, 48 bases in frame from the first base.